The rows below give T cell receptor beta chains drawn from one sample of a study of shared T cell receptors in the human thymus. Data came from immunoSEQ multiplex PCR; TCRdb stores just in-frame clones and leaves some out. There are roughly 660,000 clones in the sample; approximately 88% occur only once, and about 0.01% lies in the top ten. In addition, the sample was reused for a study of human thymus T cells.

The sequenced sample was thymocytes. All receptors come from a boy under two years old with a congenital heart defect. The CDR3 runs from the conserved cysteine through the conserved F or W. The D gene is left open where the match is weak. The size field is filled for only some rows; it gives once, few, many or a size class.

-	TRBV29-1	TRBJ1-2	-	TGCAGCGTGGAGGGAAAAGGACGGTTTAACTATGGCTACACCTTC	CSVEGKGRFNYGYTF
-	TRBV25-1	TRBJ2-7	-	TGTGCCAGCAGAGATAGGGGATCCTACGAGCAGTACTTC	CASRDRGSYEQYF
-	TRBV25-1	TRBJ2-7	few	TGTGCCAGCAGTGAGGCCCCTCCCGACAGACCCTACGAGCAGTACTTC	CASSEAPPDRPYEQYF
-	TRBV1	TRBJ2-3	-	TGCACCAGCACCCGGGACTGGTACACAGATACGCAGTATTTT	CTSTRDWYTDTQYF
TRBD2	TRBV6-1	TRBJ2-7	-	TGTGCCAGCAGTGCTAGCCCCTCGACTAGCGGGACACTGTACGAGCAGTACTTC	CASSASPSTSGTLYEQYF
TRBD1	TRBV11-2	TRBJ2-7	once	TGTGCCAGCAGCTTAGAAGCATTAACAGGGGGCGGCCACGAGCAGTACTTC	CASSLEALTGGGHEQYF
-	TRBV5-6	TRBJ1-2	-	TGTGCCAGCAGCTGTGGGGCGTCGGATGGCTACACCTTC	CASSCGASDGYTF
TRBD2	TRBV28	TRBJ2-1	-	TGTGCCAGCAGTTTCCCTATACGACTAGCGGGAGTATGGAATGAGCAGTTCTTC	CASSFPIRLAGVWNEQFF
TRBD2	TRBV4-1	TRBJ2-1	-	TGCGCCAGCAGCCTTCCGGGACTAGCGGTCGGCAATGAGCAGTTCTTC	CASSLPGLAVGNEQFF
-	TRBV6-1	TRBJ1-5	once	TGTGCCAGCAGTGAATATAGGACAGAGAATCAGCCCCAGCATTTT	CASSEYRTENQPQHF
TRBD2	TRBV14	TRBJ2-7	-	TGTGCCAGCAGCCAAGATGTGGGAGGGCCCTCCTACGAGCAGTACTTC	CASSQDVGGPSYEQYF
TRBD2	TRBV27	TRBJ2-3	-	TGTGCCAGCAGTCCCAAGCGGGAACTGGCAGATACGCAGTATTTT	CASSPKRELADTQYF
TRBD2	TRBV29-1	TRBJ2-2	-	TGCAGCTCGGGGAGCGGGGGGCGAGGGGGGGAGCTGTTTTTT	CSSGSGGRGGELFF
-	TRBV20-1	TRBJ1-2	-	TGCAGTGCTACATCTAACTATGGCTACACCTTC	CSATSNYGYTF
-	TRBV27	TRBJ2-7	-	TGTGCCAGCAGTTTAAGGGGATACGAGCAGTACTTC	CASSLRGYEQYF
TRBD2	TRBV10-1	TRBJ2-3	-	TGCGCCAGCAGTACCCACAAGGAGACTAGCGGAACAGATACGCAGTATTTT	CASSTHKETSGTDTQYF
TRBD2	TRBV7-6	TRBJ2-1	-	TGTGCCAGCAGCTTAGAGTGGGGTAGCGGGAGCTACAATGAGCAGTTCTTC	CASSLEWGSGSYNEQFF
-	TRBV10-3	TRBJ2-7	-	TGTGCCATCAGTGGAGGTCTGTCCTACGAGCAGTACTTC	CAISGGLSYEQYF
-	TRBV29-1	TRBJ2-3	-	TGCAGCGCAGCTAGCGCCCTCCGGACAGATACGCAGTATTTT	CSAASALRTDTQYF
-	TRBV25-1	TRBJ2-3	-	TGTGCCAGCAGTCAGCGACCCCCAGATACGCAGTATTTT	CASSQRPPDTQYF
-	TRBV6-1	TRBJ2-7	few	TGTGCCAGCTGGGGACACCCCATCGAGCAGTACTTC	CASWGHPIEQYF
-	TRBV6-5	TRBJ1-4	-	TGTGCCAGCCGCCCTCGGGGGGCCCGTGGTGAAAAACTGTTTTTT	CASRPRGARGEKLFF
TRBD2	TRBV7-2	TRBJ2-7	once	TGTGCCAGCAGCCCCCTCGGAGCGGGAGGTGCCGAGCAGTACTTC	CASSPLGAGGAEQYF
-	TRBV19	TRBJ1-2	-	TGTGCCAGTACCCCGCAGGGGAGTGGCTATGGCTACACCTTC	CASTPQGSGYGYTF
-	TRBV7-9	TRBJ2-2	-	TGTGCCAGCAGCTCCAAGGGGGCTGCGGGAATGAGGAACACCGGGGAGCTGTTTTTT	CASSSKGAAGMRNTGELFF
-	TRBV15	TRBJ1-1	-	TGTGCCACCAGCAGAGATTCGTCTGAAGCTTTCTTT	CATSRDSSEAFF
TRBD1	TRBV2	TRBJ1-2	-	TGTGCCAACCCCTCCCCCTCGACAGGGAAATATGGCTACACCTTC	CANPSPSTGKYGYTF
TRBD1	TRBV5-8	TRBJ2-7	-	TGTGCCAGCAACCGGGACAGGTGGATCTACGAGCAGTACTTC	CASNRDRWIYEQYF
-	TRBV10-3	TRBJ1-2	few	TGTGCCATCAGTGGCCCCTCCGCGGGCTACACCTTC	CAISGPSAGYTF
TRBD1	TRBV4-1	TRBJ1-6	-	TGCGCCAGCAGCCACCGACAGGGCTTGGGGAATTCACCCCTCCACTTT	CASSHRQGLGNSPLHF
TRBD1	TRBV27	TRBJ1-5	-	TGTGCCAGCAGTCAACGATCACCAGGGGGGCGGGCGATTAATCAGCCCCAGCATTTT	CASSQRSPGGRAINQPQHF
-	TRBV4-3	TRBJ2-3	-	TGCGCCAGCAGCCAAGGGAGTTATACAGATACGCAGTATTTT	CASSQGSYTDTQYF
-	TRBV4-3	TRBJ2-7	-	TGCGCCAGCAGCCCTGACTTAGCTTCGAACCCCTACGAGCAGTACTTC	CASSPDLASNPYEQYF
TRBD2	TRBV19	TRBJ2-7	-	TGTGCCAGTAGTATCCGGACTAGCGGGAGAGCTGCCGAGCAGTACTTC	CASSIRTSGRAAEQYF
TRBD1	TRBV27	TRBJ1-5	-	TGTGCCAGCAGTGAGACAGGGGGCAATCAGCCCCAGCATTTT	CASSETGGNQPQHF
-	TRBV18	TRBJ2-1	-	TGTGCCAGCTCACACTCAGGGCGAGTACACAATGAGCAGTTCTTC	CASSHSGRVHNEQFF
TRBD2	TRBV28	TRBJ2-7	-	TGTGCCAGCAGAAGCCGATATCCGGGACTAGCGGGAACGCCCTACGAGCAGTACTTC	CASRSRYPGLAGTPYEQYF
TRBD1	TRBV5-8	TRBJ1-1	-	TGTGCCAGCAGGCCCTCACAGGGGAAGTCTGAAGCTTTCTTT	CASRPSQGKSEAFF
TRBD2	TRBV29-1	TRBJ2-1	-	TGCAGCCCCACGGGTGGACTAGCGGGGACGAGCTCCTACAATGAGCAGTTCTTC	CSPTGGLAGTSSYNEQFF
TRBD1	TRBV27	TRBJ1-1	-	TGTGCCAGCAGTTTTGCAGGGGGTAGGACTGAAGCTTTCTTT	CASSFAGGRTEAFF
TRBD2	TRBV4-1	TRBJ2-7	-	TGCGCCAGCAGCCAAGATCAGGCTAGCGGGAGGGCCTCAGACTACGAGCAGTACTTC	CASSQDQASGRASDYEQYF
-	TRBV6-6	TRBJ2-3	-	TGTGCCAGCAGTTCCCCCCCACTTACAGATACGCAGTATTTT	CASSSPPLTDTQYF
TRBD1	TRBV10-3	TRBJ2-2	-	TGTGCCATCAGTGACAGGGACAGGGAAAACACCGGGGAGCTGTTTTTT	CAISDRDRENTGELFF
-	TRBV10-1	TRBJ2-7	-	TGCGCCAGCAGTGAGAACGGTCCTTTCTCCTACGAGCAGTACTTC	CASSENGPFSYEQYF
TRBD2	TRBV4-3	TRBJ2-7	-	TGCGCCAGCAGCCAAGAATGGGGGACTAGCGGGACTTACGAGCAGTACTTC	CASSQEWGTSGTYEQYF
-	TRBV19	TRBJ1-4	-	TGTGCCAGTAGCCTTGGGGGGGCAACTAATGAAAAACTGTTTTTT	CASSLGGATNEKLFF
TRBD2	TRBV10-3	TRBJ2-1	-	TGTGCCATCAGTGAAAAGCGGGAGTGGGACCCAAGCTCCTACAATGAGCAGTTCTTC	CAISEKREWDPSSYNEQFF
TRBD1	TRBV18	TRBJ2-7	-	TGTGCCAGCTCCCTACCCCGGGACAGGGTCCACGAGCAGTACTTC	CASSLPRDRVHEQYF
TRBD2	TRBV4-3	TRBJ2-2	-	TGCGCCAGCAAAGGGACTAGGGACTTAACCGGGGAGCTGTTTTTT	CASKGTRDLTGELFF
-	TRBV7-2	TRBJ1-1	-	TGTGCCAGCAGCTTAGGAGGGGGTATGAACACTGAAGCTTTCTTT	CASSLGGGMNTEAFF
-	TRBV13	TRBJ2-7	few	TGTGCCAGCAGCTTAAACCCTAGCCATCGCTACGAGCAGTACTTC	CASSLNPSHRYEQYF